These 22 T cell receptor beta chains came from one sample sequenced in a study of post-analysis software for immune sequencing data. General study points: Five TRBV segments occurring more often in patients than controls included TRBV5-6, TRBV5-1 and TRBV20-1.

TCR beta cDNA libraries had unique molecular identifiers. One entry per CDR3 protein, called by TCRdb with MiXCR from the PCR reads. The sample lists roughly 410,000 distinct CDR3 sequences, roughly 38% occurring once. Which antigens these TCRs recognize remains unknown. Sequencing used blood. The origin of the receptors is a girl between 10 and 17 years old with multiple sclerosis.

The chain joins TRBV29-1 to TRBJ2-7, with a tentative D call TRBD1 (6 bases). The CDR3 is 15 amino acids. The ends were cut back, 3 bases at V and 1 base at J, with 16 bases in the middle. Germline lookup yields CDR1 SQVTM and CDR2 ANQGSEA. The CDR3 spells CSVEGQGPLSYEQYF. As DNA, the CDR3 is TGCAGCGTTGAGGGTCAGGGGCCTCTTTCCTACGAGCAGTACTTC.

This chain connects TRBV28 to TRBJ2-3; no reliable D call. CDR1 is MDHEN and CDR2 is SYDVKM in the germline V gene. This CDR3 has 13 residues. Trimming pared 6 bases from V and 0 bases from J, leaving 7 bases between. CDR3 loop: CASRSSSTDTQYF. CDR3 coding DNA: TGTGCCAGCAGGTCATCTAGCACAGATACGCAGTATTTT.

The table lists this clonotype with a few counts. The chain recombines TRBV28 with TRBJ2-3; 8 bases map to TRBD2. Per the germline V gene, CDR1 is MDHEN and CDR2 is SYDVKM. There are 16 residues in the CDR3. J lost 0 bases, V lost 6 bases, and 8 bases had no gene match. This CDR3 reads CASSSGGADSTDTQYF. DNA of the CDR3: TGTGCCAGCAGCTCGGGGGGGGCGGATAGCACAGATACGCAGTATTTT.

The chain carries TRBV12-3 or TRBV12-4 and TRBJ2-4, with TRBD1 matching 12 bases. CDR3 size: 14 residues. V lost 6 bases and J lost 7; bases outside the gene matches: 4. The CDR3 coding sequence is TGTGCCAGCAGGGGACAGGGGGCGGGTAACATTCAGTACTTC. Translating gives CASRGQGAGNIQYF.

This clonotype was found a few times. The chain joins TRBV11-2 to TRBJ2-1, with TRBD1 as a possible D gene (6 bases). Deletions cut 0 bases from V and 0 bases from J, with 12 bases between. This CDR3 spans 17 amino acids. CDR1 and CDR2 (germline): SGHAT, FQNNGV. The CDR3 region is CASSLDNRVSSYNEQFF. The CDR3 nucleotides read TGTGCCAGCAGCTTAGATAACAGGGTGAGCTCCTACAATGAGCAGTTCTTC. Complete variable domain (other parts from reference TRBV11-2 and TRBJ2-1): EAGVAQSPRYKIIEKRQSVAFWCNPISGHATLYWYQQILGQGPKLLIQFQNNGVVDDSQLPKDRFSAERLKGVDSTLKIQPAKLEDSAVYLCASSLDNRVSSYNEQFFGPGTRLTVL.

A remark on this clonotype: Sequence at one end of the junction differs from germline and may be a read error. The chain combines TRBV5-1 with TRBJ2-7; D unresolved. The end of the DNA is better explained by TRBJ2-5, so the J call may be wrong. The CDR3 runs to 14 residues. The germline gives CDR1 SGHRS, CDR2 YFSETQ. CDR3 loop: CTSSFTGGGETQYF. The CDR3 DNA follows: TGCACCAGCAGCTTTACCGGTGGCGGAGAGACCCAGTACTTC.

This chain connects TRBV7-9 to TRBJ2-3; 16 bases map to TRBD2. CDR1 is SEHNR and CDR2 is FQNEAQ in the germline V gene (reference sequence). J lost 8 bases, V lost 3 bases, and 5 bases had no gene match. The CDR3 totals 16 residues. The CDR3 sequence: CASSFGTSGGAGTQYF. DNA of the CDR3: TGTGCCAGCAGCTTCGGGACTAGCGGGGGGGCAGGTACGCAGTATTTT.

This rearrangement joins TRBV29-1 to TRBJ2-1; possibly TRBD1 for D (6 bases). In germline, CDR1 is SQVTM, CDR2 ANQGSEA. V lost 2 bases, J lost 3 bases, and 8 bases lay in between. This CDR3 is 13 amino acids long. DNA for the CDR3: TGCAGCGTTGAAACAGGGAACTACAATGAGCAGTTCTTC. Its translation: CSVETGNYNEQFF.

The chain joins TRBV7-9 to TRBJ1-1; D may be TRBD1 (6 bases). The germline gives CDR1 SEHNR, CDR2 FQNEAQ (reference sequence). The V end was cut by 4 bases, the J end by 0 bases, with 18 bases between. This CDR3 contains 17 residues. The CDR3 region has the DNA TGTGCCAGCAGCTCCATTGGGGGGGCCACCATGAACACTGAAGCTTTCTTT. Translating gives CASSSIGGATMNTEAFF.

This clonotype was seen many times. This chain connects TRBV29-1 to TRBJ2-7, with unresolved D. This CDR3 is built from 11 residues. With 5 bases removed from V and 7 bases from J, the gap between germline ends came to 12 bases. Germline V gene lookup returns CDR1 SQVTM and CDR2 ANQGSEA. CDR3 in DNA: TGCAGCGTTCTTGTCCTTGGGGAGCAGTACTTC. It encodes CSVLVLGEQYF.

The chain carries TRBV20-1 and TRBJ1-2; D unclear. V was pared by 5 bases and J by 2 bases, with 9 bases between. This CDR3 is built from 12 residues. The germline gives CDR1 DFQATT, CDR2 SNEGSKA (reference sequence). CDR3 bases: TGCAGTGCTCTGGGCCGAAACTATGGCTACACCTTC. As protein: CSALGRNYGYTF.

This clonotype was seen once. This may arise from a read error, as a much more abundant clone is one base away. This chain joins TRBV6-1 and TRBJ2-6; D could derive from TRBD1 or TRBD2 (6 bases each). Germline V gene data show CDR1 as MNHNS and CDR2 as SASEGT. CDR3 length equals 17 residues. CDR3 sequence: CASSGNPGGPGANVRTF. DNA of the CDR3: TGTGCCAGCAGTGGGAACCCTGGGGGGCCTGGGGCCAACGTCCGGACTTTC.

As regards this clonotype: With a much larger clone just one base away, this may be a read error. The CDR3 sequence: CASRGGPGVENKQFF. The CDR3 nucleotides are TGTGCCAGCAGAGGGGGGCCTGGGGTGGAGAATAAGCAGTTCTTC. V gene TRBV7-9 combines with J gene TRBJ2-1; D tentatively fits TRBD1 or TRBD2 (6 bases each). Germline CDR1 and CDR2: SEHNR and FQNEAQ (reference sequence). V lost 6 bases to trimming and J lost 11 bases, with 23 bases between them. The CDR3 covers 15 residues.

V is TRBV5-1 and J is TRBJ2-7, with a weak D call TRBD1 (6 bases). The CDR3 is made up of 16 amino acids. V lost 1 base to trimming and J lost 5 bases, with 19 bases between them. Germline CDR1 SGHRS, CDR2 YFSETQ. The CDR3: CASSLFGGAYRDEQYF. Written as DNA, the CDR3 is TGCGCCAGCAGCTTGTTTGGGGGCGCCTACCGGGACGAGCAGTACTTC.

The J gene is TRBJ2-1, the V gene TRBV30, with D tentatively TRBD1 (6 bases). Germline CDR1 reads GTSNPN; CDR2 reads SVGIG (reference sequence). The CDR3 loop spans 13 amino acids. V lost 6 bases, J lost 10 bases, and 19 bases lay in between. The CDR3: CACKWTASGEQFF. The CDR3 DNA is TGTGCCTGCAAATGGACAGCCTCGGGGGAGCAGTTCTTC.

This clonotype occurred a few times. This sequence joins TRBV27 and TRBJ2-7; TRBD1 aligns across 9 bases. Losses at the gene ends were 6 bases for V and 4 bases for J; bases not matched to a gene: 7. CDR1 and CDR2 (germline): MNHEY, SMNVEV (reference sequence). CDR3 length equals 14 residues. This CDR3 is CASRELDRGYEQYF. The CDR3 region has the DNA TGTGCCAGCAGGGAATTGGACAGGGGATACGAGCAGTACTTC.

The rearrangement uses TRBV2 and TRBJ2-3; D unresolved. V shed 6 bases and J shed 4 bases, with 8 bases lying between them. CDR1 and CDR2 (germline): SNHLY, FYNNEI. CDR3 length: 12 residues. The CDR3 region is CASRPGPDTQYF. CDR3 bases: TGTGCCAGCAGACCCGGGCCAGATACGCAGTATTTT.

CDR3: CASSQSGGGDEQFF. The CDR3 nucleotides are TGTGCCAGCAGCCAGAGCGGGGGCGGGGATGAGCAGTTCTTC. The chain links TRBV3-1 to TRBJ2-1, with 8 positions matching TRBD2. V gave up 3 bases and J gave up 8 bases; unmatched junction bases: 6. The CDR3 spans 14 residues. CDR1 and CDR2 (germline): LGHDT, YNNKEL (reference sequence).

With respect to this clonotype: The missing conserved phenylalanine or tryptophan at the end of this CDR3 makes a read error likely. Because the CDR3's place on the DNA is in doubt, the DNA is left out and the CDR3 is given as listed by TCRdb. This sequence joins TRBV7-8 and TRBJ2-1; TRBD2 is taken as the D call from the table, unchecked against the DNA. Germline V gives CDR1 SGHVS, CDR2 FQNEAQ. The CDR3 extends over 16 residues, inclusive of both ends. CDR3 protein: CAPRHSRRAPTMSSSS.

Only a few counts were recorded for this clonotype. The chain carries TRBV6-4 and TRBJ2-1; D not certain. The CDR3 consists of 18 residues. With 2 bases removed from V and 4 bases from J, the gap between germline ends came to 21 bases. The V gene's germline CDR1 is MRHNA and CDR2 SNTAGT. The CDR3 DNA reads TGTGCCAGCAGTGACCCACCTTGCGGCGCACCATTATACAATGAGCAGTTCTTC. Encoded protein: CASSDPPCGAPLYNEQFF.

This clonotype was recorded a few times. The chain combines TRBV2 with TRBJ1-1, with a possible D match to TRBD1 (6 bases). From germline, CDR1 is SNHLY and CDR2 FYNNEI. The V and J ends lost 6 bases and 6 bases respectively, with 20 bases between them. The CDR3 runs 15 residues. Here the CDR3 DNA reads TGTGCCAGCAGGGGGGGCCTGCTCGGGATCGCTGAAGCTTTCTTT. Amino acid sequence: CASRGGLLGIAEAFF.

This chain uses TRBV5-1 with TRBJ2-1; TRBD1 might be the D (5 bases). Deletions cut 0 bases from V and 5 bases from J, with 12 bases between. The CDR3 has 15 amino acids. The germline V gene encodes CDR1 SGHRS and CDR2 YFSETQ. This chain's CDR3 is CASSLGQGYNNEQFF. As DNA, the CDR3 is TGCGCCAGCAGCTTGGGGCAGGGATATAACAATGAGCAGTTCTTC. Complete variable domain (other parts from reference TRBV5-1 and TRBJ2-1): KAGVTQTPRYLIKTRGQQVTLSCSPISGHRSVSWYQQTPGQGLQFLFEYFSETQRNKGNFPGRFSGRQFSNSRSEMNVSTLELGDSALYLCASSLGQGYNNEQFFGPGTRLTVL.